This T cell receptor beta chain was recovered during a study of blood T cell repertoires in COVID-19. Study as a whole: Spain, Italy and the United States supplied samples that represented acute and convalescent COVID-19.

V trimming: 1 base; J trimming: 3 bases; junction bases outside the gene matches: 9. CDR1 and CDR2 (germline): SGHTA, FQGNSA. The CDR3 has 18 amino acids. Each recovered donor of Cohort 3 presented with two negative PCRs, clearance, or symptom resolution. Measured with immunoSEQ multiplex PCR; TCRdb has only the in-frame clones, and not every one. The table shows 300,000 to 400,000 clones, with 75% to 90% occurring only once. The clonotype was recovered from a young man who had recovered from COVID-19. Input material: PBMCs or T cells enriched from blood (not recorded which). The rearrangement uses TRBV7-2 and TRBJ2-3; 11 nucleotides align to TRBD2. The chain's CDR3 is CASSLGVAGGLRTDTQYF. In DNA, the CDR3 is TGTGCCAGCAGCTTAGGGGTAGCGGGGGGGCTGCGAACAGATACGCAGTATTTT.